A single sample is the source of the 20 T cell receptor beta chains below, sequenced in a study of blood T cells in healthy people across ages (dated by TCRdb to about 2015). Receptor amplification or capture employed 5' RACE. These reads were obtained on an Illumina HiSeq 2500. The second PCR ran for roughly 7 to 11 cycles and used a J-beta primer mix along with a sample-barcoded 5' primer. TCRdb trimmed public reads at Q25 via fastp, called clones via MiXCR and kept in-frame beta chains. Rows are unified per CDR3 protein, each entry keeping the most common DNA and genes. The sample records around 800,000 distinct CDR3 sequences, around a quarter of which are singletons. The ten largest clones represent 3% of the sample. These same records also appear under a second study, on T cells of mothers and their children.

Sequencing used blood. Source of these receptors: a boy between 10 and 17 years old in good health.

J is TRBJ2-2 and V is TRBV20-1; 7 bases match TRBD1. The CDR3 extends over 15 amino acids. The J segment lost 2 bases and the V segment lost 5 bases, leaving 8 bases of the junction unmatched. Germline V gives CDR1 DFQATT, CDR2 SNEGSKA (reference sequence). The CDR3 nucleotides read TGCAGTGCTCGATCCGGGACAGTCAACACCGGGGAGCTGTTTTTT. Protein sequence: CSARSGTVNTGELFF.

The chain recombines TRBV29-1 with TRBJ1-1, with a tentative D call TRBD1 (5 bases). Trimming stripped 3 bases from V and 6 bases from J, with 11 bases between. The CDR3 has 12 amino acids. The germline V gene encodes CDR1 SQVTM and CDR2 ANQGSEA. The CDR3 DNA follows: TGCAGCGTTGACGTTCCAGGGCCTGAAGCTTTCTTT. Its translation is CSVDVPGPEAFF.

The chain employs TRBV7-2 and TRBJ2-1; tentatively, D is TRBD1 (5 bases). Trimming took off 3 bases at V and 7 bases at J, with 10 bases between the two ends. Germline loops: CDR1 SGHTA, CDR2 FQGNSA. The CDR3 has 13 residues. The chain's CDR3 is CASSFSQVNEQFF. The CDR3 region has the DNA TGTGCCAGCAGCTTTTCACAGGTAAATGAGCAGTTCTTC.

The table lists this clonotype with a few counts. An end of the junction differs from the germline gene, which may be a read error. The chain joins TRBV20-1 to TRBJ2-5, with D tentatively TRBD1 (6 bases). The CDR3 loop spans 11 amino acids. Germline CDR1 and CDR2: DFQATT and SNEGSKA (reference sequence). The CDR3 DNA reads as TGCAGTGCTCCCTTGGCAGGGGTGGGGTTCTTC. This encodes CSAPLAGVGFF.

The CDR3 DNA follows: TGTGCCTCCAAACAGGGGGGGATCACTGAAGCTTTCTTT. Translated: CASKQGGITEAFF. The rearrangement links TRBV30 to TRBJ1-1; 8 bases agree with TRBD1. This CDR3 contains 13 residues. Germline-derived CDR1 and CDR2 are GTSNPN and SVGIG (reference sequence). V was pared by 7 bases and J by 4 bases, with 8 bases of the junction left unmatched.

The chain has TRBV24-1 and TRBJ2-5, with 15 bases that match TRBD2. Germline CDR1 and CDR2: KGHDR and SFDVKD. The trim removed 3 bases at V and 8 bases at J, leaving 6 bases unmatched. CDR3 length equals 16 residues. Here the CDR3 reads CATSDPGLAGGYTQYF. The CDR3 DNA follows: TGTGCCACCAGTGATCCCGGACTAGCGGGGGGGTATACCCAGTACTTC.

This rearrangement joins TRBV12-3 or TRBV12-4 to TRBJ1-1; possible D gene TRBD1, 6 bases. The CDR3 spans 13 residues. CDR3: CAAKGGSNTEAFF. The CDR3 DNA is TGTGCAGCCAAAGGGGGGAGCAACACTGAAGCTTTCTTT.

The CDR3, as DNA: TGTGCCAGCAGTGGGCTCCCCCCATCACCCCTCCACTTT. Translating gives CASSGLPPSPLHF. V usage is TRBV6-5 and J usage is TRBJ1-6, with unresolved D. Germline CDR1 and CDR2: MNHEY and SVGAGI. The length of the CDR3 is 13 residues. The V end was cut by 5 bases, the J end by 10 bases, with 12 bases between.

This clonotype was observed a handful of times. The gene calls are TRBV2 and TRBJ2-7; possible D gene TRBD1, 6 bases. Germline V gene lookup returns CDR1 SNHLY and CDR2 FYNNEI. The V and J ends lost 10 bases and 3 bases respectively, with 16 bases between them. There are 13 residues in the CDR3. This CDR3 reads CATQAGALYEQYF. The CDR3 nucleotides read TGTGCCACCCAGGCAGGGGCCCTCTACGAGCAGTACTTC.

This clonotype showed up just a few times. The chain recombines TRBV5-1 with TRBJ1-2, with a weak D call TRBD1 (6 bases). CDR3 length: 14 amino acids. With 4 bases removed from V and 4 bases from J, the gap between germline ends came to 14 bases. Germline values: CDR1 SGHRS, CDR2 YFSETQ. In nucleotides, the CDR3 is TGCGCCAGCAGCCAGTACAGGGAGGCCTATGGCTACACCTTC. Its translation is CASSQYREAYGYTF.

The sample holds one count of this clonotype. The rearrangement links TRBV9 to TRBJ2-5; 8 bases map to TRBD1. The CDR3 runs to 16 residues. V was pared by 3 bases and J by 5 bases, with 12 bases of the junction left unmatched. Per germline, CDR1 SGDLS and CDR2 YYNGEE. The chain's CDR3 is CASSARALGQAETQYF. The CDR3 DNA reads TGTGCCAGCAGCGCCAGGGCCCTGGGACAGGCGGAGACCCAGTACTTC.

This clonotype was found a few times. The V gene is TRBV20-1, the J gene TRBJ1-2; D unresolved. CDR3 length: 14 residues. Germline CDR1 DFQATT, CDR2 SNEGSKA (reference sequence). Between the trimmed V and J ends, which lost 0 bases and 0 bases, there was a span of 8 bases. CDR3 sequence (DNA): TGCAGTGCTAGAGACGGCCTTTCTAACTATGGCTACACCTTC. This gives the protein CSARDGLSNYGYTF.

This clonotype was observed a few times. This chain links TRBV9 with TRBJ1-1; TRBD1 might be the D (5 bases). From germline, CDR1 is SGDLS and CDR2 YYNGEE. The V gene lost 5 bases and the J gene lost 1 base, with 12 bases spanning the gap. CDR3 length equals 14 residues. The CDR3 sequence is CASSGFGQNTEAFF. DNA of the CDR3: TGTGCCAGCAGTGGGTTCGGACAGAACACTGAAGCTTTCTTT.

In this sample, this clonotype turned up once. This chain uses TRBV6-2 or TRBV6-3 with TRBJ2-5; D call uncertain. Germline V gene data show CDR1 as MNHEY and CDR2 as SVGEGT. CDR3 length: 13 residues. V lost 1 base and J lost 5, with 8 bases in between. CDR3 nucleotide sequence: TGTGCCAGCAGTTACTGCACCCCGGAGACCCAGTACTTC. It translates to CASSYCTPETQYF.

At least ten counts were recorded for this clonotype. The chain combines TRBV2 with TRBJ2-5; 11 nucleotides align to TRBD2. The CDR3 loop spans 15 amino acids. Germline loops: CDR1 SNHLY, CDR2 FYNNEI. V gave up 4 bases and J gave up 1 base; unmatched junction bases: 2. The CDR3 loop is CASSALAGGQETQYF. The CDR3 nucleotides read TGTGCCAGCAGTGCTCTAGCGGGGGGCCAAGAGACCCAGTACTTC. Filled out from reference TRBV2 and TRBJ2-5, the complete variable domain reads EPEVTQTPSHQVTQMGQEVILRCVPISNHLYFYWYRQILGQKVEFLVSFYNNEISEKSEIFDDQFSVERPDGSNFTLKIRSTKLEDSAMYFCASSALAGGQETQYFGPGTRLLVL.

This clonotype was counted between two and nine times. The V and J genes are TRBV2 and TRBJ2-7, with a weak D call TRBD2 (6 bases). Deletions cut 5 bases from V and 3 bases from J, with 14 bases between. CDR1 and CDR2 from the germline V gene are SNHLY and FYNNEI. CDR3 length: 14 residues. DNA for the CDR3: TGTGCCAGCAGTCCGGGACTTTGGGACTACGAGCAGTACTTC. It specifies CASSPGLWDYEQYF.

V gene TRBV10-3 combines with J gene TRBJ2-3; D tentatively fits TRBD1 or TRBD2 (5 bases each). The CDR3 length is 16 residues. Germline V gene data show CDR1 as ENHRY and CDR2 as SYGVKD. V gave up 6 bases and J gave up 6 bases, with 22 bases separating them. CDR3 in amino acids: CAIRDRRGVLGDTQYF. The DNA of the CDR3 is TGTGCCATCAGGGACCGTAGAGGGGTCCTCGGGGATACGCAGTATTTT.

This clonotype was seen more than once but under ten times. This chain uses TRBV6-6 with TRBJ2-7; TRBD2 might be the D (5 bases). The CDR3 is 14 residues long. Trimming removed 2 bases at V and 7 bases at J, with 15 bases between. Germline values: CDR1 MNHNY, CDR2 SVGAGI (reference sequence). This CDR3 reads CASSYGPSREEQYF. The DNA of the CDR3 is TGTGCCAGCAGTTACGGGCCTTCCCGGGAAGAGCAGTACTTC.

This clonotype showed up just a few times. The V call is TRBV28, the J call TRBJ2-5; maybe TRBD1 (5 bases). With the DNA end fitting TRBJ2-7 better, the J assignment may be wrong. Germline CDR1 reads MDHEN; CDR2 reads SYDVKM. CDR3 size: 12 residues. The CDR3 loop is CASIDSSYEQYF. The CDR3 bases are TGTGCCAGCATCGACAGCTCCTACGAGCAGTACTTC.

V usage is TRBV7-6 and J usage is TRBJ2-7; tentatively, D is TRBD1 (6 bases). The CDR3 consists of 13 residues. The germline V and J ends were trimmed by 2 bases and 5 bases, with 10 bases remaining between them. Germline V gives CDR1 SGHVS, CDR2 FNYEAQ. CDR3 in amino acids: CASSLNRDHEQYF. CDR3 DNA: TGTGCCAGCAGCTTAAACAGGGATCACGAGCAGTACTTC.